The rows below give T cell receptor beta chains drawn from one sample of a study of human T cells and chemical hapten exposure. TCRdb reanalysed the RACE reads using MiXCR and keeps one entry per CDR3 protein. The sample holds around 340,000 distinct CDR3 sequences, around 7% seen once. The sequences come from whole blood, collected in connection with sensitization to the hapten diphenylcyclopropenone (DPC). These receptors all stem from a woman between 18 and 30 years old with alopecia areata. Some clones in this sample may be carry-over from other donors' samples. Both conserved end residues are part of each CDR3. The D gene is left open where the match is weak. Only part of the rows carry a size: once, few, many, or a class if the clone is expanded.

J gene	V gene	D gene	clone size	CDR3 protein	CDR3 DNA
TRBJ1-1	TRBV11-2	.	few	CASSLNVGDTEAFF	TGTGCCAGCAGCTTAAACGTGGGGGACACTGAAGCTTTCTTT
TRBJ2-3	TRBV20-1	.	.	CSARGAVTDTQYF	TGCAGTGCTAGGGGGGCCGTCACAGATACGCAGTATTTT
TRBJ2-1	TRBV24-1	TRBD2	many	CATRRGDEQFF	TGTGCCACCCGACGGGGGGATGAGCAGTTCTTC
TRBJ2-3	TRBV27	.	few	CASSPFRDGGADTQYF	TGTGCCAGCAGTCCTTTCCGGGACGGGGGTGCAGATACGCAGTATTTT
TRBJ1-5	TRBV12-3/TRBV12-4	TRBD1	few	CASSNSGTGRQPQHF	TGTGCCAGCAGCAATTCCGGGACAGGGCGTCAGCCCCAGCATTTT
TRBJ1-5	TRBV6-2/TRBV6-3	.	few	CASSDDTSGPQHF	TGTGCCAGCAGCGATGACACGTCCGGGCCCCAGCATTTT
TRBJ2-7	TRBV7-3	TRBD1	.	CASSLKTGEIYEQYF	TGTGCCAGCAGCTTGAAGACAGGGGAAATCTACGAGCAGTACTTC
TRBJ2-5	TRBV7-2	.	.	CASSLGQTQYF	TGTGCCAGCAGCTTAGGCCAGACCCAGTACTTC
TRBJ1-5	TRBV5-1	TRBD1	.	CASSFSPGTGSIQPQHF	TGCGCCAGCAGCTTTAGCCCCGGGACAGGGAGTATTCAGCCCCAGCATTTT
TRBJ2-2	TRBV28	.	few	CASSSASQGHGELFF	TGTGCCAGCAGTTCCGCTTCTCAGGGTCACGGGGAGCTGTTTTTT
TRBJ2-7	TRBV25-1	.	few	CASSELGKGYEQYF	TGTGCCAGCAGTGAATTAGGTAAAGGCTACGAGCAGTACTTC
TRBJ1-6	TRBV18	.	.	CASSPPAIPSPLHF	TGTGCCAGCTCCCCCCCGGCGATACCGTCACCCCTCCACTTT
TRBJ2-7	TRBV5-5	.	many	CASSLEDSVSYEQYF	TGTGCCAGCAGCTTGGAAGACTCCGTCTCCTACGAGCAGTACTTC
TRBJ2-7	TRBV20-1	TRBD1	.	CSAERTGDSYEQYF	TGCAGTGCTGAGAGGACAGGGGATTCCTACGAGCAGTACTTC
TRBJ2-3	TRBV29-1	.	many	CSVEGVGPRATQYF	TGCAGCGTTGAAGGGGTGGGACCCCGGGCGACGCAGTATTTT
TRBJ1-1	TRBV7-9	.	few	CASSLSVAYGTEAFF	TGTGCCAGCAGCTTAAGTGTGGCTTACGGCACTGAAGCTTTCTTT
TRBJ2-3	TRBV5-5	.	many	CASSLDRTLNTQYF	TGTGCCAGCAGCTTGGATCGGACCTTGAATACGCAGTATTTT
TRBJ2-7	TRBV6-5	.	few	CASSSTRGPSSYEQYF	TGTGCCAGCTCCTCAACTCGGGGTCCCAGCTCCTACGAGCAGTACTTC
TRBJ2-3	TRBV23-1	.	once	CARSQSWLGSKAYFSHFDTQYF	TGCGCCAGAAGTCAATCGTGGTTAGGCAGTAAAGCCTATTTCTCCCATTTTGATACGCAGTATTTT
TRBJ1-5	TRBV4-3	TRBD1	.	CASSRYTGVGNQPQHF	TGCGCCAGCAGCCGATATACAGGGGTCGGGAATCAGCCCCAGCATTTT
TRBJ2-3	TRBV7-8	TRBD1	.	CASSGPGQGYTQYF	TGTGCCAGCAGCGGTCCGGGACAGGGATATACGCAGTATTTT
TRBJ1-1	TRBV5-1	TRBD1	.	CASSLEQGDTEAFF	TGCGCCAGCAGCTTGGAACAGGGGGACACTGAAGCTTTCTTT
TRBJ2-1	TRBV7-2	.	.	CASSAGQGQFF	TGTGCCAGCAGCGCTGGGCAGGGGCAGTTCTTC
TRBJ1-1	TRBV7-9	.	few	CASSSSLLRSTEAFF	TGTGCCAGCAGCTCCTCCCTCCTGCGGAGCACTGAAGCTTTCTTT
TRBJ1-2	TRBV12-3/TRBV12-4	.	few	CASSRRRNYGYTF	TGTGCCAGCAGTAGAAGACGTAACTATGGCTACACCTTC
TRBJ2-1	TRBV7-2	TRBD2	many	CASTRGGSSYNEQFF	TGTGCCAGCACCCGCGGGGGGAGCTCCTACAATGAGCAGTTCTTC
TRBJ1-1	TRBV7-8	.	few	CASSLQTHGGWAFF	TGTGCCAGCAGCTTACAGACTCATGGCGGGTGGGCTTTCTTT
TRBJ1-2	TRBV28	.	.	CASSLEWGYTF	TGTGCCAGCAGTTTAGAGTGGGGCTACACCTTC
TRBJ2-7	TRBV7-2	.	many	CASSLARLREQYF	TGTGCCAGCAGCTTAGCTCGGTTACGCGAGCAGTACTTC
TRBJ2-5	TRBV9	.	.	CASSVGAEETQYF	TGTGCCAGCAGCGTAGGGGCTGAAGAGACCCAGTACTTC
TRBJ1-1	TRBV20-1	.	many	CSPSGQIPLSTEAFF	TGCAGTCCGAGCGGGCAGATCCCCCTTAGCACTGAAGCTTTCTTT
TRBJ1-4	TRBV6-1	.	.	CASMEEKLFF	TGTGCCAGCATGGAGGAAAAACTGTTTTTT
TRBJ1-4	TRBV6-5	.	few	CASSYGGTNEKLFF	TGTGCCAGCAGTTACGGTGGAACTAATGAAAAACTGTTTTTT
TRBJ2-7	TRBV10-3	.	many	CAISGGGQSYEQYF	TGTGCCATCAGTGGGGGCGGCCAGTCCTACGAGCAGTACTTC
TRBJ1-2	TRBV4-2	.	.	CASSQEYSTSHYGYTF	TGTGCCAGCAGCCAAGAGTATAGTACGAGTCACTATGGCTACACCTTC
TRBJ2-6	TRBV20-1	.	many	CSASGTTGANVLTF	TGCAGTGCTAGCGGCACCACTGGGGCCAACGTCCTGACTTTC
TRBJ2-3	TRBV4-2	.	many	CASSQRPVGLVTSSTDTQYF	TGTGCCAGCAGCCAAAGGCCCGTTGGCCTGGTGACTTCTAGCACAGATACGCAGTATTTT
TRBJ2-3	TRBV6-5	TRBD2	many	CASSYERGLMVDTQYF	TGTGCCAGCAGTTACGAGCGGGGGCTCATGGTAGATACGCAGTATTTT
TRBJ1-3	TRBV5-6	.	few	CASSLVGLFRSGNTIYF	TGTGCCAGCAGCTTGGTCGGCTTATTCAGATCCGGAAACACCATATATTTT
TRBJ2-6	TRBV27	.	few	CASSQGNGANVLTF	TGTGCCAGCAGTCAGGGGAACGGGGCCAACGTCCTGACTTTC
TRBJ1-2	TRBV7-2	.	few	CASSLTTDPNYGYTF	TGTGCCAGCAGCTTGACGACTGACCCTAACTATGGCTACACCTTC
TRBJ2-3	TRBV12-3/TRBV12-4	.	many	CASSFGSSTDTQYF	TGTGCCAGCAGTTTTGGGTCTAGCACAGATACGCAGTATTTT
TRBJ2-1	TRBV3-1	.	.	CASSQLGTLFNEQFF	TGTGCCAGCAGCCAACTTGGGACTCTTTTCAATGAGCAGTTCTTC
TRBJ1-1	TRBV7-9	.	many	CASSLNGVRTEAFF	TGTGCCAGCAGCTTAAACGGAGTAAGGACTGAAGCTTTCTTT
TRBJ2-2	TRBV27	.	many	CASQDGAGERIGELFF	TGTGCCAGCCAGGATGGGGCAGGCGAAAGGATCGGGGAGCTGTTTTTT
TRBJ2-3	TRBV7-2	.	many	CASSSDYSTDTQYF	TGTGCCAGCAGCTCAGACTATAGCACAGATACGCAGTATTTT
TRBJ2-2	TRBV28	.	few	CASSTLQGTGELFF	TGTGCCAGCAGTACTCTACAGGGCACCGGGGAGCTGTTTTTT
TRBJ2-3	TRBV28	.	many	CASGRGRDTQYF	TGTGCCTCAGGTCGCGGCCGAGATACGCAGTATTTT
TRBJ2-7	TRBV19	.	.	CASSIPDREDEQYF	TGTGCCAGTAGTATCCCCGACAGGGAGGACGAGCAGTACTTC
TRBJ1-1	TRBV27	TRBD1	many	CASSLHRGLNTEAFF	TGTGCCAGCAGTTTACACAGGGGGCTCAACACTGAAGCTTTCTTT
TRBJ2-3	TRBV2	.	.	CASHPLTGPIF	TGTGCCAGCCATCCTTTAACAGGCCCAATTTTT
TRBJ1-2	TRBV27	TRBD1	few	CASTHRTGQGYTF	TGTGCCAGCACTCACCGGACAGGGCAGGGCTACACCTTC
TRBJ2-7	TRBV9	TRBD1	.	CASSVEFRGQGPQDEQYF	TGTGCCAGCAGCGTAGAGTTCCGGGGACAGGGGCCCCAGGACGAGCAGTACTTC
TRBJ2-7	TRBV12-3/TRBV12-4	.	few	CASSLAGVNEQYF	TGTGCCAGCAGTTTAGCAGGAGTCAACGAGCAGTACTTC